The 21 T cell receptor beta chains below come from one sample, sequenced in a study of shared clonotypes between healthy human individuals. Repertoires were generated with immunoSEQ multiplex PCR, while TCRdb's copy carries only in-frame clones and drops some. The sample consists of approximately 92,000 clones, 68% of them appearing once. Material for sequencing was memory CD8+ T cells sorted from blood. Subset: CD45RO+ cells pooled with CCR7-negative TemRA cells. These receptors all come from a man between 25 and 39 years old in good health.

The chain carries TRBV14 and TRBJ2-7, with D perhaps assigned TRBD1 or TRBD2 (5 bases each). Germline assignment: CDR1 SGHDN and CDR2 FVKESK. V lost 3 bases and J lost 3, with 9 bases in between. The CDR3 contains 13 residues. The CDR3 DNA follows: TGTGCCAGCAGCCACTGGGACCACTACGAGCAGTACTTC. Protein sequence: CASSHWDHYEQYF.

CDR3 residues: CASSPRRGERYEQYF. The CDR3 nucleotides read TGTGCCAGCTCACCTCGGCGAGGTGAGCGCTACGAGCAGTACTTC. This rearrangement joins TRBV18 to TRBJ2-7; no firm D call. Trimming removed 3 bases at V and 3 bases at J, with 15 bases between. CDR1 and CDR2 (germline): KGHSH, LQKENI. The CDR3 is made up of 15 amino acids.

V and J are TRBV29-1 and TRBJ2-2; 7 positions agree with TRBD2. With V trimmed by 5 bases and J by 0 bases, 6 bases remained unmatched. The CDR3 is made up of 15 amino acids. In germline, CDR1 is SQVTM, CDR2 ANQGSEA. CDR3 nucleotide sequence: TGCAGCGTTTATAGCGGGTTCGCGAACACCGGGGAGCTGTTTTTT. Its protein product is CSVYSGFANTGELFF.

This chain uses TRBV25-1 with TRBJ1-1; D perhaps matches TRBD1 (5 bases). The CDR3 is 15 amino acids. Germline V gene sequence: CDR1 MGHDK, CDR2 SYGVNS. The V gene lost 5 bases and the J gene lost 5 bases, with 18 bases spanning the gap. CDR3 loop: CASSTPEGRWTEAFF. The DNA of the CDR3 is TGTGCCAGCAGTACCCCCGAGGGGCGCTGGACTGAAGCTTTCTTT.

In its sample, this clone was seen a few times. The rearrangement joins TRBV7-9 to TRBJ1-1; D unresolved. There are 15 residues in the CDR3. The V gene lost 4 bases and the J gene lost 3 bases, with 15 bases spanning the gap. Germline V lookup: CDR1 SEHNR, CDR2 FQNEAQ (reference sequence). The DNA for the CDR3 is TGTGCCAGCAGCTCCTCGGGTGGGTTCGACACTGAAGCTTTCTTT. It codes for CASSSSGGFDTEAFF.

The rearrangement links TRBV10-3 to TRBJ2-1; D may be TRBD2 (5 bases). Trimming shortened V by 1 base and J by 3 bases, and 13 bases separated the two germline ends. The CDR3 consists of 16 residues. CDR1 and CDR2 (germline): ENHRY, SYGVKD. The CDR3 coding sequence is TGTGCCATCAGTGAGTTACAGAGCGGCCTCTACAATGAGCAGTTCTTC. It translates to CAISELQSGLYNEQFF.

The rearrangement links TRBV7-8 to TRBJ2-1; possibly TRBD2 for D (5 bases). Germline V gives CDR1 SGHVS, CDR2 FQNEAQ. V was clipped by 2 bases and J by 7 bases, with 9 bases between them. The CDR3 consists of 13 residues. CDR3 coding DNA: TGTGCCAGCAGCTTAAACCGGGGAAATGAGCAGTTCTTC. Amino acid sequence: CASSLNRGNEQFF.

This rearrangement joins TRBV7-9 to TRBJ2-1; 9 bases are shared with TRBD1. Germline V gene sequence: CDR1 SEHNR, CDR2 FQNEAQ (reference sequence). V lost 0 bases and J lost 3; bases outside the gene matches: 6. The CDR3 has 17 amino acids. The CDR3 region has the DNA TGTGCCAGCAGCTTAGCGTCACAGGGGGCTATCTACAATGAGCAGTTCTTC. This gives the protein CASSLASQGAIYNEQFF. Full variable domain (outside the CDR3, taken from reference TRBV7-9 and TRBJ2-1): DTGVSQNPRHKITKRGQNVTFRCDPISEHNRLYWYRQTLGQGPEFLTYFQNEAQLEKSRLLSDRFSAERPKGSFSTLEIQRTEQGDSAMYLCASSLASQGAIYNEQFFGPGTRLTVL.

In this sample, this clone turned up a few times. The rearrangement joins TRBV7-7 to TRBJ2-7, with D possibly TRBD2 on 5 matching bases. The CDR3 runs 15 residues. Germline V gene lookup returns CDR1 SSHAT and CDR2 FNYEAQ (reference sequence). Trimming shortened V by 1 base and J by 5 bases, and 15 bases separated the two germline ends. The CDR3 region has the DNA TGTGCCAGCAGCTTAGATCCGGGATATCATAACGAGCAGTACTTC. Protein product: CASSLDPGYHNEQYF.

The chain couples TRBV6-4 to TRBJ2-3, with 10 bases that match TRBD1. CDR3 length equals 13 residues. Germline CDR1 reads MRHNA; CDR2 reads SNTAGT. V was pared by 8 bases and J by 1 base, with 0 bases of the junction left unmatched. The CDR3 loop reads CASGTGGTDTQYF. CDR3 DNA: TGTGCCAGCGGGACAGGGGGCACAGATACGCAGTATTTT.

The rearrangement links TRBV25-1 to TRBJ1-5; no definite D call. Between the trimmed V and J ends, which lost 4 bases and 6 bases, there was a span of 7 bases. The CDR3 has 12 residues. In germline, CDR1 is MGHDK, CDR2 SYGVNS. DNA for the CDR3: TGTGCCAGCAGTGGAGGTAGTCAGCCCCAGCATTTT. Protein: CASSGGSQPQHF. The full variable domain, in which reference TRBV25-1 and TRBJ1-5 provide the parts outside the CDR3, is EADIYQTPRYLVIGTGKKITLECSQTMGHDKMYWYQQDPGMELHLIHYSYGVNSTEKGDLSSESTVSRIRTEHFPLTLESARPSHTSQYLCASSGGSQPQHFGDGTRLSIL.

V is TRBV5-6 and J is TRBJ2-5; TRBD2 matches 8 bases. The ends lost 4 bases at V and 1 base at J; junction bases unmatched: 9. The germline CDR1 and CDR2 sequences are SGHDT and YYEEEE. The CDR3 is 16 amino acids. The CDR3 sequence: CASSLPGLDLQETQYF. The CDR3 nucleotides read TGTGCCAGCAGCCTACCGGGACTAGACCTCCAAGAGACCCAGTACTTC.

This clone was seen more than once but under ten times. V gene TRBV7-6 combines with J gene TRBJ2-7; 11 bases align to TRBD2. Germline loops: CDR1 SGHVS, CDR2 FNYEAQ. This CDR3 spans 15 amino acids. V trimming: 3 bases; J trimming: 6 bases; junction bases outside the gene matches: 7. The CDR3 is CASSLGSGRASEQYF. CDR3 sequence (DNA): TGTGCCAGCAGCTTGGGTAGCGGGAGGGCCTCCGAGCAGTACTTC.

In its sample, this clone was seen once. The CDR3 spells CASRKIVRTDTQYF. CDR3 sequence (DNA): TGTGCCAGCAGGAAGATCGTGCGCACAGATACGCAGTATTTT. The chain employs TRBV28 and TRBJ2-3; unclear D gene. Germline V gene lookup returns CDR1 MDHEN and CDR2 SYDVKM. V was shortened by 6 bases and J by 1 base, with 11 bases between the two germline ends. The CDR3 is 14 residues long. The entire variable domain, with the rest obtained from reference TRBV28 and TRBJ2-3, is as follows: DVKVTQSSRYLVKRTGEKVFLECVQDMDHENMFWYRQDPGLGLRLIYFSYDVKMKEKGDIPEGYSVSREKKERFSLILESASTNQTSMYLCASRKIVRTDTQYFGPGTRLTVL.

The chain employs TRBV5-1 and TRBJ1-1; D is perhaps TRBD1 (5 bases). Germline CDR1 is SGHRS and CDR2 is YFSETQ. Trimming removed 3 bases at V and 5 bases at J, with 14 bases between. This CDR3 has 14 residues. The chain's CDR3 is CASSWEGVRTEAFF. The CDR3 nucleotides read TGCGCCAGCAGCTGGGAAGGGGTAAGGACTGAAGCTTTCTTT.

The chain combines TRBV7-6 with TRBJ2-7; 13 bases match TRBD2. V trimming: 3 bases; J trimming: 2 bases; junction bases outside the gene matches: 1. The CDR3 length is 15 residues. Germline values: CDR1 SGHVS, CDR2 FNYEAQ. The CDR3 sequence: CASSFGTSGAYEQYF. As DNA, the CDR3 is TGTGCCAGCAGCTTCGGGACTAGCGGGGCCTACGAGCAGTACTTC. The full variable domain, in which reference TRBV7-6 and TRBJ2-7 provide the parts outside the CDR3, is GAGVSQSPRYKVTKRGQDVALRCDPISGHVSLYWYRQALGQGPEFLTYFNYEAQQDKSGLPNDRFSAERPEGSISTLTIQRTEQRDSAMYRCASSFGTSGAYEQYFGPGTRLTVT.

The V call is TRBV29-1, the J call TRBJ1-2, with 8 bases identical to TRBD1. V gave up 1 base and J gave up 8 bases; unmatched junction bases: 6. The CDR3 length is 13 residues. Looked up from germline, CDR1 is SQVTM and CDR2 is ANQGSEA. CDR3 residues: CSVEGQGFGGYTF. CDR3 bases: TGCAGCGTTGAAGGACAGGGGTTTGGCGGCTACACCTTC.

This sequence joins TRBV27 and TRBJ1-3, with D perhaps matching TRBD1 (5 bases). This CDR3 spans 15 amino acids. Trimming left V 3 bases short and J 0 bases short, with 9 bases between. Germline-derived CDR1 and CDR2 are MNHEY and SMNVEV (reference sequence). The CDR3 protein is CASSLQGRSGNTIYF. The CDR3 DNA is TGTGCCAGCAGTTTGCAGGGTCGCTCTGGAAACACCATATATTTT.

This clone was seen many times. The chain carries TRBV11-1 and TRBJ2-1; D is undetermined. Germline CDR1 is SGHAT and CDR2 is FQDESV (reference sequence). The CDR3 runs to 16 residues. V lost 1 base and J lost 6, with 16 bases in between. In nucleotides, the CDR3 is TGTGCCAGCAGCTTAGTTTACCCGGGTTTCGGCAATGAGCAGTTCTTC. Translation: CASSLVYPGFGNEQFF. Full variable domain (rest looked up from reference TRBV11-1 and TRBJ2-1): EAEVAQSPRYKITEKSQAVAFWCDPISGHATLYWYRQILGQGPELLVQFQDESVVDDSQLPKDRFSAERLKGVDSTLKIQPAELGDSAMYLCASSLVYPGFGNEQFFGPGTRLTVL.

This clone was detected many times. The CDR3: CAISQGTVSTYEQYF. CDR3 coding DNA: TGTGCCATCAGCCAAGGGACAGTTTCAACCTACGAGCAGTACTTC. This rearrangement joins TRBV10-3 to TRBJ2-7, with TRBD1 identical over 7 bases. The CDR3 covers 15 residues. The V segment lost 6 bases and the J segment 2 bases; nucleotides outside the gene matches: 10. Germline V CDR1 and CDR2: ENHRY, SYGVKD.

This sequence joins TRBV6-1 and TRBJ2-3, with D possibly TRBD2 on 6 matching bases. The CDR3 covers 14 residues. Per germline, CDR1 MNHNS and CDR2 SASEGT. The V end was cut by 10 bases, the J end by 3 bases, with 17 bases between. The CDR3 nucleotides read TGTGCCACTAAGGATGGAGGGGAAACAGATACGCAGTATTTT. Protein: CATKDGGETDTQYF.